Each of the 3 T cell receptor beta chains below was sequenced from the same sample in a study of blood T cell repertoires in COVID-19 (dated by TCRdb to 2018 to 2021). The library was prepared using the immunoSEQ multiplex PCR assay. Not all clones reach the TCRdb copy of this immuneACCESS table, which keeps in-frame sequences only. Checked studies attribute under half of the gap to unresolved V genes and leave the rest unexplained. The sample records about 520,000 clones, approximately 85% of which are singletons. The ten biggest clones cover about 3% of the sample. The sequenced sample was peripheral blood. These receptors all come from a human donor in a cohort sampled during active COVID-19.

The J gene is TRBJ2-3, the V gene TRBV4-3; 11 bases are shared with TRBD2. The ends lost 0 bases at V and 0 bases at J; junction bases unmatched: 8. This CDR3 has 19 amino acids. Per the germline V gene, CDR1 is LGHNA and CDR2 is YSLEER. The CDR3 nucleotides are TGCGCCAGCAGCCAAGAGCTCTTTAGCGGGAGGGCTAGCACAGATACGCAGTATTTT. Translation: CASSQELFSGRASTDTQYF.

The chain uses TRBV6-5 and TRBJ2-7; D gene ambiguous. CDR3 size: 14 residues. Germline lookup yields CDR1 MNHEY and CDR2 SVGAGI. V lost 3 bases and J lost 3, with 12 bases in between. The DNA for the CDR3 is TGTGCCAGCAGTTATGGATTGGGCAGCTACGAGCAGTACTTC. Translating gives CASSYGLGSYEQYF.

The chain carries TRBV5-1 and TRBJ2-2; tentative D call: TRBD2 (6 bases). Per germline, CDR1 SGHRS and CDR2 YFSETQ. Trimming cost V 2 bases and J 6 bases, with 14 bases left between them. The CDR3 spans 15 residues. CDR3 protein: CASSLTGGQSGELFF. The CDR3 nucleotides are TGCGCCAGCAGCTTAACCGGGGGTCAATCCGGGGAGCTGTTTTTT. Full variable domain (outside the CDR3, taken from reference TRBV5-1 and TRBJ2-2): KAGVTQTPRYLIKTRGQQVTLSCSPISGHRSVSWYQQTPGQGLQFLFEYFSETQRNKGNFPGRFSGRQFSNSRSEMNVSTLELGDSALYLCASSLTGGQSGELFFGEGSRLTVL.